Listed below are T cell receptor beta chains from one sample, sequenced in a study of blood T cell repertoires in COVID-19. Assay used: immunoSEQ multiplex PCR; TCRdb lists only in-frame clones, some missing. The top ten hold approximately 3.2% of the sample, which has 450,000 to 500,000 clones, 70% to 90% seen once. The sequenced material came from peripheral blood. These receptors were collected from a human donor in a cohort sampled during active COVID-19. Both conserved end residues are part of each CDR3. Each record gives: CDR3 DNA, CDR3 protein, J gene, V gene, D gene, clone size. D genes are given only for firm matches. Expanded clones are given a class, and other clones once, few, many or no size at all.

TGTGCCTGGTCTTCCGGGACAGGGGTTGTCCCCCAGCATTTT | CAWSSGTGVVPQHF | TRBJ1-5 | TRBV30 | TRBD1 | NA
TGTGCCTGGAGAACGGGGACAGGGTTGAGCAATCAGCCCCAGCATTTT | CAWRTGTGLSNQPQHF | TRBJ1-5 | TRBV30 | TRBD1 | NA
TGTGCCAGCAGGAGGGAGGGTAGCGCACAGCAGTACTTC | CASRREGSAQQYF | TRBJ2-7 | TRBV2 | TRBD2 | few
TGTGCCAGCCAACAGGGTCATGTCGATGAAAAACTGTTTTTT | CASQQGHVDEKLFF | TRBJ1-4 | TRBV2 | NA | NA
TGCGCCACCCCACAGGGCAATGAAAAACTGTTTTTT | CATPQGNEKLFF | TRBJ1-4 | TRBV23-1 | NA | NA
TGTGCCAGCAGTCGCCGGGAGGGAGTTGAGACCCAGTACTTC | CASSRREGVETQYF | TRBJ2-5 | TRBV6-2/TRBV6-3 | TRBD2 | NA
TGTGCCAGCAGCCACACCACAGGTTCGACCTACGAGCAGTACTTC | CASSHTTGSTYEQYF | TRBJ2-7 | TRBV3-1/TRBV3-2 | NA | NA
TGCGCCAGCACCGGGAACAGGGGGGCAGGGGATACGCAGTATTTT | CASTGNRGAGDTQYF | TRBJ2-3 | TRBV5-1 | TRBD1 | NA
TGTGCCAGCAGCGTAGGAGGAGGGTCGGGCGAGCAGTACTTC | CASSVGGGSGEQYF | TRBJ2-7 | TRBV9 | NA | NA
TGTGCCAGTACCGATGGGGACAGTACCTATGGCTACACCTTC | CASTDGDSTYGYTF | TRBJ1-2 | TRBV19 | TRBD1 | NA
TGTGCCAGCAGTTCCCGGACAGGAACCTACGAGCAGTACTTC | CASSSRTGTYEQYF | TRBJ2-7 | TRBV6-5 | TRBD1 | NA
TGTGCCAGCAGTTACCCCCCGGGGGGCCCATACAATGAGCAGTTCTTC | CASSYPPGGPYNEQFF | TRBJ2-1 | TRBV6-5 | NA | once
TGCGCCAGCAGCTTACCGGGACAGATGGGATCTGAAGCTTTCTTT | CASSLPGQMGSEAFF | TRBJ1-1 | TRBV5-1 | TRBD1 | NA
TGTGCCAGCAGTTTATCTCCCTCACTAGCGGGAGGACCAGATACGCAGTATTTT | CASSLSPSLAGGPDTQYF | TRBJ2-3 | TRBV27 | TRBD2 | NA
TGTGCCAGCAGCTCCGGGACAGGGGGCGTGAAACTGTTTTTT | CASSSGTGGVKLFF | TRBJ1-4 | TRBV7-2 | TRBD1 | NA
TGTGCCAGCTCACCAGGGGAGAGGGGCACAGATACGCAGTATTTT | CASSPGERGTDTQYF | TRBJ2-3 | TRBV18 | NA | NA
TGTGCCAGCGAGGGGACAGGGAGGACCGGGGAGCTGTTTTTT | CASEGTGRTGELFF | TRBJ2-2 | TRBV11-3 | TRBD1 | once
TGTGCCACTTATTCGGGACAGGGGGTCAATGAGCAGTTCTTC | CATYSGQGVNEQFF | TRBJ2-1 | TRBV10-3 | TRBD1 | NA
TGTGCCAGCAGCCCTGGACAGGGCCAGGTCCGGCAGCCCCAGCATTTT | CASSPGQGQVRQPQHF | TRBJ1-5 | TRBV4-2 | TRBD1 | NA
TGTGCCAGCACCAGAGTGGGGACAGGGGATAATCAGCCCCAGCATTTT | CASTRVGTGDNQPQHF | TRBJ1-5 | TRBV6-6 | TRBD1 | NA
TGTGCCAGCAGCTACGACCTGAAGACTTCGGGAGCTTTCTTT | CASSYDLKTSGAFF | TRBJ1-1 | TRBV7-9 | NA | NA
TGTGCCAGCACCCCCAGCCCACCAGTTCCCCTATTCGGGACACGGTTGTACGAGCAGTACTTC | CASTPSPPVPLFGTRLYEQYF | TRBJ2-7 | TRBV9 | NA | NA
TGTGCCAGTAGTTTTAGCGGGAGCGGCAATGAGCAGTTCTTC | CASSFSGSGNEQFF | TRBJ2-1 | TRBV19 | TRBD2 | NA
TGCGCCAGCAGCTTGGTAGCGGGGGGTTCCTACAATGAGCAGTTCTTC | CASSLVAGGSYNEQFF | TRBJ2-1 | TRBV5-1 | TRBD2 | NA
TGTGCCAGCAGCTCGAACCCGCGTTTTAGAGCTAGCACAGATACGCAGTATTTT | CASSSNPRFRASTDTQYF | TRBJ2-3 | TRBV9 | NA | NA
TGTGCCAGCAGCTTATCCGCTAGCCGGACCGGGGAGCTGTTTTTT | CASSLSASRTGELFF | TRBJ2-2 | TRBV7-2 | NA | NA
TGTGCCAGCAGTTTACAGGGGGCTGACGTTGAAAAACTGTTTTTT | CASSLQGADVEKLFF | TRBJ1-4 | TRBV2 | TRBD1 | NA
TGCGCCAGCAGTTCAAAAGACAGGACGAGCGAGCAGTACTTC | CASSSKDRTSEQYF | TRBJ2-7 | TRBV10-2 | NA | once
TGTGCCAGCAGTGGCTCGGGGGGCGTAGGGGCCAACGTCCTGACTTTC | CASSGSGGVGANVLTF | TRBJ2-6 | TRBV25-1 | NA | NA
TGTGCCAGCTCACGCGGGAACACCGGGGAGCTGTTTTTT | CASSRGNTGELFF | TRBJ2-2 | TRBV18 | NA | NA
TGTGCCAGCAGCCAAAGGGACAGGGGTGCTTTCTTT | CASSQRDRGAFF | TRBJ1-1 | TRBV3-1/TRBV3-2 | TRBD1 | few
TGTGCCAGCGGGCAACAGGGGGCAGGCAATCAGCCCCAGCATTTT | CASGQQGAGNQPQHF | TRBJ1-5 | TRBV7-2 | TRBD1 | NA
TGCAGTGCTAGTCTCGCGGGAGGGCAGTCTACCTCGGATACGCAGTATTTT | CSASLAGGQSTSDTQYF | TRBJ2-3 | TRBV20-1 | TRBD2 | NA
TGTGCCAGCAGTTTACGGGGGACAGGGCCGTACGAGCAGTACTTC | CASSLRGTGPYEQYF | TRBJ2-7 | TRBV27 | TRBD1 | NA
TGTGCCTGGAGTGTAACCACCCGCGATGAGCAGTTCTTC | CAWSVTTRDEQFF | TRBJ2-1 | TRBV30 | NA | NA